The rows below give T cell receptor beta chains drawn from one sample of a study of T-cell reconstitution after alpha-beta-depleted transplantation in children. TCRdb analysed the PCR reads with MiXCR anew, one entry per CDR3 protein. The profile shows roughly 790,000 distinct CDR3 sequences, roughly 15% of them singletons. This specimen was PBMCs, mostly from graft donor cells, taken 360 days after TCRalphabeta/CD19-depleted stem cell transplant. The receptors shown here come from a male patient under 18 who had a stem cell transplant for acute lymphoblastic leukemia, so the T cells may come from the graft donor. Both conserved end residues are part of each CDR3. The order of the fields is clone size, J gene, D gene, V gene, CDR3 protein, CDR3 DNA. D genes are given only for firm matches. Some rows mark clone size as missing; the rest say once, few, many or name a class of expanded clone.

clone size: -; J gene: TRBJ2-1; D gene: -; V gene: TRBV6-2/TRBV6-3; CDR3 protein: CASSYPEQGVRFF; CDR3 DNA: TGTGCCAGCAGTTACCCCGAACAGGGTGTGCGGTTCTTC
clone size: -; J gene: TRBJ1-1; D gene: -; V gene: TRBV6-5; CDR3 protein: CASSFGGRKNTEAFF; CDR3 DNA: TGTGCCAGCAGTTTTGGGGGGCGTAAGAACACTGAAGCTTTCTTT
clone size: -; J gene: TRBJ1-2; D gene: -; V gene: TRBV12-3/TRBV12-4; CDR3 protein: CAITLARRGPPNYGYTF; CDR3 DNA: TGTGCCATCACGTTAGCCCGTCGCGGCCCCCCTAACTATGGCTACACCTTC
clone size: few; J gene: TRBJ1-2; D gene: -; V gene: TRBV12-3/TRBV12-4; CDR3 protein: CASRGRGYTF; CDR3 DNA: TGTGCCAGCAGGGGTCGTGGCTACACCTTC
clone size: many; J gene: TRBJ2-1; D gene: TRBD2; V gene: TRBV5-1; CDR3 protein: CASSLTSGMGNEQFF; CDR3 DNA: TGCGCCAGCAGCTTGACTAGCGGGATGGGCAATGAGCAGTTCTTC
clone size: few; J gene: TRBJ2-7; D gene: TRBD1; V gene: TRBV29-1; CDR3 protein: CSVETRQGRRYEQYF; CDR3 DNA: TGCAGCGTTGAAACCCGACAGGGTAGGAGATACGAGCAGTACTTC
clone size: few; J gene: TRBJ2-7; D gene: TRBD1; V gene: TRBV28; CDR3 protein: CASSFGQGAAQQYF; CDR3 DNA: TGTGCCAGCAGTTTCGGTCAGGGGGCGGCCCAGCAGTACTTC
clone size: few; J gene: TRBJ2-1; D gene: -; V gene: TRBV5-1; CDR3 protein: CASSSAGDNEQFF; CDR3 DNA: TGCGCCAGCAGCTCCGCAGGGGATAATGAGCAGTTCTTC
clone size: -; J gene: TRBJ2-6; D gene: -; V gene: TRBV12-3/TRBV12-4; CDR3 protein: CASSLALTVSRANVLTF; CDR3 DNA: TGTGCCAGCAGTTTAGCCCTGACAGTATCTAGGGCCAACGTCCTGACTTTC
clone size: many; J gene: TRBJ2-3; D gene: TRBD1; V gene: TRBV20-1; CDR3 protein: CSGTGGAPDTQYF; CDR3 DNA: TGCAGTGGTACAGGGGGAGCGCCAGATACGCAGTATTTT
clone size: few; J gene: TRBJ2-1; D gene: TRBD2; V gene: TRBV5-1; CDR3 protein: CASSLVFRGRGDEQFF; CDR3 DNA: TGCGCCAGCAGCTTGGTATTCCGCGGGAGAGGAGATGAGCAGTTCTTC
clone size: few; J gene: TRBJ2-1; D gene: TRBD2; V gene: TRBV7-6; CDR3 protein: CASSLVTREVFLAKEQFF; CDR3 DNA: TGTGCCAGCAGCTTAGTAACGCGGGAGGTGTTCCTTGCTAAAGAGCAGTTCTTC
clone size: many; J gene: TRBJ2-2; D gene: -; V gene: TRBV29-1; CDR3 protein: CSVVSGSNTGELFF; CDR3 DNA: TGCAGCGTTGTTAGCGGTTCGAACACCGGGGAGCTGTTTTTT
clone size: -; J gene: TRBJ2-7; D gene: -; V gene: TRBV7-6; CDR3 protein: CASSLGGAGSISEQYF; CDR3 DNA: TGTGCCAGCAGCTTAGGGGGTGCCGGGTCGATCTCCGAGCAGTACTTC
clone size: few; J gene: TRBJ1-4; D gene: TRBD1; V gene: TRBV20-1; CDR3 protein: CSATGTAKLFF; CDR3 DNA: TGCAGTGCAACAGGGACAGCAAAACTGTTTTTT
clone size: few; J gene: TRBJ2-3; D gene: -; V gene: TRBV12-3/TRBV12-4; CDR3 protein: CASSFRDPLGPDTQYF; CDR3 DNA: TGTGCCAGCAGTTTCCGGGATCCACTAGGACCAGATACGCAGTATTTT
clone size: -; J gene: TRBJ2-3; D gene: TRBD2; V gene: TRBV7-2; CDR3 protein: CASSLIPSGSTDTQYF; CDR3 DNA: TGTGCCAGCAGCTTAATCCCTAGCGGAAGCACAGATACGCAGTATTTT
clone size: -; J gene: TRBJ2-7; D gene: TRBD1; V gene: TRBV5-1; CDR3 protein: CASSLGTGVDLTYEQYF; CDR3 DNA: TGCGCCAGCAGCTTGGGGACAGGGGTTGACCTTACCTACGAGCAGTACTTC
clone size: -; J gene: TRBJ2-3; D gene: -; V gene: TRBV3-1; CDR3 protein: CASSQDAGYTDTQYF; CDR3 DNA: TGTGCCAGCAGCCAAGATGCGGGGTACACAGATACGCAGTATTTT
clone size: -; J gene: TRBJ2-7; D gene: TRBD2; V gene: TRBV10-3; CDR3 protein: CATGLAGVPLAYEQYF; CDR3 DNA: TGTGCCACCGGACTAGCGGGAGTCCCATTAGCCTACGAGCAGTACTTC
clone size: once; J gene: TRBJ2-7; D gene: -; V gene: TRBV4-1; CDR3 protein: CASSQGEGNPYEQYF; CDR3 DNA: TGCGCCAGCAGCCAGGGGGAAGGGAACCCCTACGAGCAGTACTTC
clone size: many; J gene: TRBJ2-7; D gene: -; V gene: TRBV21-1; CDR3 protein: CASSFKRERGSDEQYF; CDR3 DNA: TGTGCCAGCAGCTTTAAACGGGAGAGGGGCTCGGACGAGCAGTACTTC
clone size: few; J gene: TRBJ2-3; D gene: -; V gene: TRBV6-4; CDR3 protein: CASRIEGPDTQYF; CDR3 DNA: TGTGCCAGCAGGATTGAAGGCCCAGATACGCAGTATTTT
clone size: -; J gene: TRBJ2-1; D gene: TRBD2; V gene: TRBV5-1; CDR3 protein: CASRRTGTSGKKEFF; CDR3 DNA: TGCGCCAGCAGAAGGACCGGGACTAGCGGGAAGAAAGAGTTCTTC
clone size: -; J gene: TRBJ2-2; D gene: -; V gene: TRBV27; CDR3 protein: CASTDRGALNTGELFF; CDR3 DNA: TGTGCCAGCACCGACCGGGGGGCGTTGAACACCGGGGAGCTGTTTTTT
clone size: few; J gene: TRBJ2-7; D gene: TRBD1; V gene: TRBV6-1; CDR3 protein: CASSHRGDEQYF; CDR3 DNA: TGTGCCAGCAGTCACAGGGGGGACGAGCAGTACTTC
clone size: few; J gene: TRBJ2-3; D gene: TRBD2; V gene: TRBV15; CDR3 protein: CATSAWTSGSTDTQYF; CDR3 DNA: TGTGCCACCAGCGCTTGGACTAGCGGTAGCACAGATACGCAGTATTTT
clone size: many; J gene: TRBJ2-1; D gene: -; V gene: TRBV25-1; CDR3 protein: CASRKDGGSGHEQFF; CDR3 DNA: TGTGCCAGCAGAAAGGATGGAGGGAGTGGCCATGAGCAGTTCTTC
clone size: -; J gene: TRBJ2-1; D gene: -; V gene: TRBV7-9; CDR3 protein: CASSADPRNEQFF; CDR3 DNA: TGTGCCAGCAGCGCCGACCCGAGAAATGAGCAGTTCTTC
clone size: -; J gene: TRBJ2-1; D gene: TRBD1; V gene: TRBV10-3; CDR3 protein: CAIGQATYNEQFF; CDR3 DNA: TGTGCCATCGGACAGGCTACCTACAATGAGCAGTTCTTC
clone size: -; J gene: TRBJ2-3; D gene: -; V gene: TRBV7-6; CDR3 protein: CASSLGAWASTDTQYF; CDR3 DNA: TGTGCCAGCAGCTTAGGAGCGTGGGCGAGCACAGATACGCAGTATTTT
clone size: few; J gene: TRBJ2-1; D gene: -; V gene: TRBV28; CDR3 protein: CAIGHNEQFF; CDR3 DNA: TGTGCCATAGGGCACAATGAGCAGTTCTTC
clone size: -; J gene: TRBJ2-7; D gene: TRBD1; V gene: TRBV12-3/TRBV12-4; CDR3 protein: CASSPWTGDEQYF; CDR3 DNA: TGTGCCAGCAGTCCGTGGACAGGGGACGAGCAGTACTTC
clone size: few; J gene: TRBJ1-4; D gene: -; V gene: TRBV7-9; CDR3 protein: CASSLDDATNEKLFF; CDR3 DNA: TGTGCCAGCAGCTTAGACGACGCAACTAATGAAAAACTGTTTTTT
clone size: -; J gene: TRBJ2-1; D gene: -; V gene: TRBV16; CDR3 protein: CASSQSAAGSYNEQFF; CDR3 DNA: TGTGCCAGCAGCCAATCGGCAGCCGGCTCCTACAATGAGCAGTTCTTC
clone size: -; J gene: TRBJ1-2; D gene: -; V gene: TRBV19; CDR3 protein: CASSMSKYGYTF; CDR3 DNA: TGTGCCAGTAGTATGTCCAAATATGGCTACACCTTC
clone size: -; J gene: TRBJ2-7; D gene: -; V gene: TRBV4-1; CDR3 protein: CASSQVFVFDRRYEQYF; CDR3 DNA: TGCGCCAGCAGCCAAGTTTTTGTGTTTGACAGGAGATACGAGCAGTACTTC
clone size: -; J gene: TRBJ2-7; D gene: -; V gene: TRBV28; CDR3 protein: CASTFGTASYEQYF; CDR3 DNA: TGTGCCAGCACCTTCGGGACGGCTTCCTACGAGCAGTACTTC
clone size: few; J gene: TRBJ2-7; D gene: TRBD2; V gene: TRBV5-1; CDR3 protein: CASSLRAGVFDEQYF; CDR3 DNA: TGCGCCAGCAGCTTGCGCGCGGGAGTGTTCGACGAGCAGTACTTC
clone size: few; J gene: TRBJ2-1; D gene: -; V gene: TRBV9; CDR3 protein: CASSVSPPSEQFF; CDR3 DNA: TGTGCCAGCAGCGTGTCCCCCCCCTCCGAGCAGTTCTTC
clone size: few; J gene: TRBJ1-5; D gene: -; V gene: TRBV7-7; CDR3 protein: CARRGREDSNQPQHF; CDR3 DNA: TGTGCCAGAAGGGGTAGGGAAGATAGCAATCAGCCCCAGCATTTT
clone size: -; J gene: TRBJ2-6; D gene: TRBD1; V gene: TRBV5-5; CDR3 protein: CASSPSPGTGSNVLTF; CDR3 DNA: TGTGCCAGCAGCCCATCGCCCGGGACAGGGTCCAACGTCCTGACTTTC